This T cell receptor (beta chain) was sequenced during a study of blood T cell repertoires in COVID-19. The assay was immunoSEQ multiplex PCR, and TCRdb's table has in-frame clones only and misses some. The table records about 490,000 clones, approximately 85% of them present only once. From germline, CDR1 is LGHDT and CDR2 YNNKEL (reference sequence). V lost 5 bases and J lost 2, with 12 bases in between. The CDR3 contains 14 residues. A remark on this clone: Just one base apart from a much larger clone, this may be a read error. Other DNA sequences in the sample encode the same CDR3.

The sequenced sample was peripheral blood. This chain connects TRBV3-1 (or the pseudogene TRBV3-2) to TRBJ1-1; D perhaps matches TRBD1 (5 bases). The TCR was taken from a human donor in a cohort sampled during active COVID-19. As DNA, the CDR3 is TGTGCCAGCAGCAGGCAGGGAGGAAACACTGAAGCTTTCTTT. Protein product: CASSRQGGNTEAFF.